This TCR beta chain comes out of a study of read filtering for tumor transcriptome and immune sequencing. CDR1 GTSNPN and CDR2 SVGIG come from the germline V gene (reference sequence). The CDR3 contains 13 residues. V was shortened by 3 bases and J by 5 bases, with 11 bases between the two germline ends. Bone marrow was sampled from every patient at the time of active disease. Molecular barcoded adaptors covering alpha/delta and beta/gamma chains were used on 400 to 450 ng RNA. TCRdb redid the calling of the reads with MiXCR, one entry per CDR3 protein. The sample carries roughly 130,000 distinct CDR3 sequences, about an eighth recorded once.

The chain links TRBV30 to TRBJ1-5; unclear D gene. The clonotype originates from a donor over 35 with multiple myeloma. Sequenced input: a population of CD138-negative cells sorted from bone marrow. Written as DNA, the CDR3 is TGTGCCTGGAGCAGTGGGTTGGATCAGCCCCAGCATTTT. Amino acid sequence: CAWSSGLDQPQHF.